This TCR beta chain was profiled in a study of blood T cell repertoires in COVID-19. Study overall: Sites across the United States, Italy and Spain contributed samples from acute and convalescent COVID-19. Sources were T cells, B-cell-depleted T cells, or PBMCs; the material itself was cDNA or gDNA.

V shed 6 bases, J shed 3 bases, and the junction held 5 bases outside the gene matches. This CDR3 comprises 14 residues. The germline CDR1 and CDR2 sequences are MNHEY and SVGAGI. TCRdb's copy holds only in-frame clones and misses some; the assay was immunoSEQ multiplex PCR. In the table there are just over 35,000 clones, 70% to 90% of which are singletons. This clonotype originated in a human donor in a cohort sampled during active COVID-19. Sequences were obtained from peripheral blood. The V call is TRBV6-5, the J call TRBJ2-3; TRBD2 matches at 8 bases. The CDR3 is CASRLLAATDTQYF. The CDR3 DNA is TGTGCCAGCAGGCTACTAGCGGCTACAGATACGCAGTATTTT.